This passage covers 24 T cell receptor beta chains from one sample sequenced in a study of early T cells in non-severe SARS-CoV-2 infection. From the 5' RACE reads, TCRdb called clonotypes with MiXCR, one entry per CDR3 protein. The sample lists approximately 50,000 distinct CDR3 sequences; roughly 9.8% were seen once. The sample comprised whole blood. The receptors originated from an adult who was a healthcare worker with PCR-confirmed SARS-CoV-2 infection or an uninfected control (not recorded which).

The sample holds a few counts of this clonotype. This chain uses TRBV2 with TRBJ2-5; 8 bases fit TRBD2. CDR3 length: 15 residues. V gave up 1 base and J gave up 3 bases; unmatched junction bases: 4. Per the germline V gene, CDR1 is SNHLY and CDR2 is FYNNEI. This CDR3 reads CASSEGGTRKETQYF. Here the CDR3 DNA reads TGTGCCAGCAGTGAAGGGGGGACTAGAAAAGAGACCCAGTACTTC.

V gene TRBV12-3 or TRBV12-4 combines with J gene TRBJ1-1; weak D call: TRBD1 (6 bases). V lost 6 bases and J lost 1, with 9 bases in between. The CDR3 has 13 residues. The CDR3 is CASSTGRNTEAFF. The CDR3 DNA sequence: TGTGCCAGCAGCACAGGGAGGAACACTGAAGCTTTCTTT.

This clonotype was observed once. This chain connects TRBV5-5 to TRBJ2-3; a possible D gene is TRBD2 (6 bases). Per the germline V gene, CDR1 is SGHKS and CDR2 is YYEKEE (reference sequence). V shed 4 bases and J shed 6 bases, with 15 bases lying between them. CDR3 length equals 14 residues. DNA for the CDR3: TGTGCCAGCAGCGAAGGGACTCGGGGGGATACGCAGTATTTT. This translates into CASSEGTRGDTQYF.

This clonotype was detected a few times. V is TRBV12-3 or TRBV12-4 and J is TRBJ2-6, with D tentatively TRBD1 (5 bases). Trimming stripped 3 bases from V and 0 bases from J, with 12 bases between. The CDR3 contains 17 residues. Here the CDR3 DNA reads TGTGCCAGCAGTTTGGACACCCTAAGCTCTGGGGCCAACGTCCTGACTTTC. Its translation is CASSLDTLSSGANVLTF.

This clonotype was observed at least ten times. The rearrangement links TRBV20-1 to TRBJ1-1; D gene ambiguous. V was pared by 0 bases and J by 13 bases, with 21 bases between. The germline gives CDR1 DFQATT, CDR2 SNEGSKA (reference sequence). The CDR3 length is 14 residues. The CDR3 region has the DNA TGCAGTGCTAGAGATGGTAGTCGAAGAACCCAGTTTTTCTTT. Protein sequence: CSARDGSRRTQFFF.

This clonotype was counted ten times or more. The chain joins TRBV14 to TRBJ2-7; maybe TRBD2 (5 bases). Trimming took 1 base from V and 9 from J, leaving 10 bases between them. The CDR3 totals 12 residues. CDR1 is SGHDN and CDR2 is FVKESK in the germline V gene. CDR3 nucleotides: TGTGCCAGCAGCCAAGGCGGGTCCGGGCAGTACTTC. Protein sequence: CASSQGGSGQYF.

The rearrangement joins TRBV28 to TRBJ2-3; 7 bases line up with TRBD2. V shed 4 bases and J 4 bases; nucleotides not matched to a gene: 5. This CDR3 comprises 14 residues. Germline V gene sequence: CDR1 MDHEN, CDR2 SYDVKM. Here the CDR3 reads CASSSRLAADTQYF. In DNA, the CDR3 is TGTGCCAGCAGTTCACGACTAGCAGCAGATACGCAGTATTTT.

The chain joins TRBV12-3 or TRBV12-4 to TRBJ2-3; D is uncertain. The CDR3 covers 14 residues. Trimming took off 3 bases at V and 0 bases at J, with 7 bases between the two ends. For the CDR3, the DNA is TGTGCCAGCAGTTTCCCCCCTAGCACAGATACGCAGTATTTT. Translating it yields CASSFPPSTDTQYF.

The chain carries TRBV29-1 and TRBJ2-7; D is perhaps TRBD1 (6 bases). The CDR3 loop spans 14 amino acids. Trimming shortened V by 7 bases and J by 7 bases, and 23 bases separated the two germline ends. The germline V gene encodes CDR1 SQVTM and CDR2 ANQGSEA. The CDR3 bases are TGCAGCGCCCGTAAGGGGGAAACCGGATTAGAGCAGTACTTC. Translating it yields CSARKGETGLEQYF.

This chain's CDR3 is CSARDGSVNTEAFF. The CDR3 DNA reads as TGCAGTGCTAGAGATGGGTCAGTGAACACTGAAGCTTTCTTT. This rearrangement joins TRBV20-1 to TRBJ1-1, with D unresolved. The CDR3 covers 14 residues. Per germline, CDR1 DFQATT and CDR2 SNEGSKA (reference sequence). Between the trimmed V and J ends, which lost 0 bases and 0 bases, there was a span of 8 bases.

This clonotype has a count of ten or more. The V and J genes are TRBV6-6 and TRBJ1-6, with D tentatively TRBD1 (5 bases). With 10 bases removed from V and 12 bases from J, the gap between germline ends came to 13 bases. CDR1 and CDR2 (germline): MNHNY, SVGAGI (reference sequence). The CDR3 extends over 11 amino acids. CDR3 nucleotide sequence: TGTGCCACCGGGGGTTCTGGACCCCTCCACTTT. Translating it yields CATGGSGPLHF.

This clonotype came up a few times. The rearrangement links TRBV7-9 to TRBJ1-1; no clear D. Germline CDR1 and CDR2: SEHNR and FQNEAQ (reference sequence). There are 14 residues in the CDR3. V dropped 1 base and J dropped 3 bases, with 9 bases sitting between them. CDR3 in amino acids: CASSLGRGYTEAFF. The DNA for the CDR3 is TGTGCCAGCAGCTTAGGACGGGGATACACTGAAGCTTTCTTT.

The rearrangement joins TRBV27 to TRBJ1-1; 7 bases match TRBD1. This CDR3 has 16 residues. Germline V gene sequence: CDR1 MNHEY, CDR2 SMNVEV (reference sequence). V lost 5 bases and J lost 1; bases outside the gene matches: 10. This chain's CDR3 is CASSTLRTGTNTEAFF. CDR3 sequence (DNA): TGTGCCAGCAGTACACTGCGGACAGGCACGAACACTGAAGCTTTCTTT.

The chain joins TRBV28 to TRBJ2-6; D tentatively reads TRBD1 or TRBD2 (5 bases each). CDR1 is MDHEN, CDR2 SYDVKM, per germline. V was pared by 4 bases and J by 2 bases, with 12 bases between. The CDR3 has 16 residues. CDR3 sequence: CASSSSGGAGANVLTF. CDR3 coding DNA: TGTGCCAGCAGTTCTTCTGGGGGAGCTGGGGCCAACGTCCTGACTTTC.

In its sample, this clonotype was seen many times. The V and J genes are TRBV29-1 and TRBJ2-7; tentative D call: TRBD2 (6 bases). V was pared by 2 bases and J by 2 bases, with 13 bases between. The germline V gene encodes CDR1 SQVTM and CDR2 ANQGSEA. The CDR3 covers 14 residues. The CDR3 is CSVEKGGEAYEQYF. CDR3 sequence (DNA): TGCAGCGTTGAAAAGGGCGGGGAAGCCTACGAGCAGTACTTC.

The table lists this clonotype with a few counts. The chain links TRBV30 to TRBJ2-7; either TRBD1 or TRBD2 may fit D (5 bases each). Per the germline V gene, CDR1 is GTSNPN and CDR2 is SVGIG (reference sequence). This CDR3 has 14 residues. V was trimmed by 7 bases and J by 5 bases, leaving 21 bases between them. The CDR3 sequence is CAFTPARGLDEQYF. CDR3 DNA: TGTGCCTTCACCCCTGCCCGGGGCCTAGACGAGCAGTACTTC.

This clonotype was seen at least ten times. The chain combines TRBV20-1 with TRBJ2-1; D perhaps matches TRBD2 (6 bases). The germline gives CDR1 DFQATT, CDR2 SNEGSKA (reference sequence). V dropped 4 bases and J dropped 2 bases, with 18 bases sitting between them. The CDR3 is 16 amino acids. Here the CDR3 reads CSAKAGGDPTYNEQFF. In DNA form, the CDR3 reads TGCAGTGCTAAGGCAGGCGGGGATCCTACCTACAATGAGCAGTTCTTC.

This clonotype was seen ten or more times. The genes are TRBV27 and TRBJ2-7, with a possible D match to TRBD1 (6 bases). The V gene lost 3 bases and the J gene lost 2 bases, with 11 bases spanning the gap. The length of the CDR3 is 14 residues. The germline V gene encodes CDR1 MNHEY and CDR2 SMNVEV (reference sequence). The CDR3 spells CASSFTGFAYEQYF. The CDR3, as DNA: TGTGCCAGCAGTTTCACAGGGTTCGCCTACGAGCAGTACTTC.

This clonotype was seen at least ten times. The chain employs TRBV29-1 and TRBJ2-3; perhaps TRBD2 as D (6 bases). Germline loops: CDR1 SQVTM, CDR2 ANQGSEA. This CDR3 comprises 15 residues. V dropped 3 bases and J dropped 6 bases, with 19 bases sitting between them. The CDR3 sequence is CSVDGGLWRVDTQYF. DNA for the CDR3: TGCAGCGTTGATGGGGGACTCTGGCGTGTCGATACGCAGTATTTT.

This clonotype was recorded at least ten times. V is TRBV7-8 and J is TRBJ2-3; 9 bases are shared with TRBD2. With 4 bases clipped from V and 4 bases from J, the junction kept 6 bases outside the gene matches. Germline V CDR1 and CDR2: SGHVS, FQNEAQ. The CDR3 has 15 amino acids. The CDR3 bases are TGTGCCAGCAGCTCGACAGCGGGAGGTGCAGATACGCAGTATTTT. Its translation: CASSSTAGGADTQYF.

This clonotype was recorded only once. One base away lies a much larger clone, so this may be a sequencing read error. V usage is TRBV14 and J usage is TRBJ1-6; D is unclear. The CDR3 sequence is 17 residues long. From germline, CDR1 is SGHDN and CDR2 FVKESK. V was shortened by 0 bases and J by 2 bases, with 11 bases between the two germline ends. This CDR3 is CASSQDESGTYNSPLHF. In nucleotides, the CDR3 is TGTGCCAGCAGCCAAGATGAGAGCGGGACCTATAATTCACCCCTCCACTTT.

This clonotype has a count of ten or more. The chain has TRBV5-5 and TRBJ1-1, with a tentative D call TRBD1 (5 bases). In germline, CDR1 is SGHKS, CDR2 YYEKEE (reference sequence). The CDR3 has 14 amino acids. The ends were cut back, 1 base at V and 5 bases at J, with 12 bases in the middle. The CDR3 sequence is CASSLRWGWTEAFF. For the CDR3, the DNA is TGTGCCAGCAGCTTGCGGTGGGGCTGGACTGAAGCTTTCTTT.

This clonotype showed up many times. The chain is built from TRBV19 and TRBJ1-5; no firm D call. Germline V gene sequence: CDR1 LNHDA, CDR2 SQIVND (reference sequence). The CDR3 sequence is 15 residues long. V lost 5 bases and J lost 2, with 13 bases in between. The CDR3 DNA sequence: TGTGCCAGTAGTGGGAATGTTGGTGGCAATCAGCCCCAGCATTTT. Amino acid sequence: CASSGNVGGNQPQHF.

This clonotype was seen a few times. This chain connects TRBV7-9 to TRBJ1-1, with a possible D match to TRBD1 (5 bases). The CDR3 has 13 residues. Germline CDR1 SEHNR, CDR2 FQNEAQ (reference sequence). Trimming left V 3 bases short and J 1 base short, with 6 bases between. The CDR3 loop reads CASSFTGNTEAFF. Written as DNA, the CDR3 is TGTGCCAGCAGCTTTACAGGGAACACTGAAGCTTTCTTT.